The present T cell receptor (beta chain) was sequenced within a study of blood T cell repertoires in COVID-19. CDR1 and CDR2 (germline): SGHTS, YDEGEE. V was trimmed by 1 base and J by 8 bases, leaving 21 bases between them. CDR3 size: 17 residues. The repertoire was sequenced with immunoSEQ multiplex PCR; TCRdb's copy has only in-frame clones and lacks some. This sample has about 68,000 clones; 90% occur once, and the top ten carry less than 8.5%. This clone was recorded once. The receptor was derived from a human donor in a cohort sampled during active COVID-19. Sequencing input: peripheral blood. This chain joins TRBV5-8 and TRBJ1-4; a weak D match, TRBD1 (5 bases). CDR3 sequence: CASSLLLGLDMREKLFF. The DNA of the CDR3 is TGTGCCAGCAGCTTGCTCCTCGGGTTGGACATGAGGGAAAAACTGTTTTTT.